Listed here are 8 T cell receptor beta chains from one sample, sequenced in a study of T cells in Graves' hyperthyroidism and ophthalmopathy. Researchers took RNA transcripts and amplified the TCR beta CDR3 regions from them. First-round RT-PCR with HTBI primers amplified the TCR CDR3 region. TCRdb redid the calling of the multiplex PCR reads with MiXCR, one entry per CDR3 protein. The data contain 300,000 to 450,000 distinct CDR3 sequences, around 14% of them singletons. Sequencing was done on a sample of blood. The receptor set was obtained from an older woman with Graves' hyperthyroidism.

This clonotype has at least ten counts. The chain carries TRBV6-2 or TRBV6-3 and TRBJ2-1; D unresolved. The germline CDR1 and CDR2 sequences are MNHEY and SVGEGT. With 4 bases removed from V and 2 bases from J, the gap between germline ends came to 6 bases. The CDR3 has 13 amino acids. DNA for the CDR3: TGTGCCAGCAGTTGGACGGCCTACAATGAGCAGTTCTTC. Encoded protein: CASSWTAYNEQFF.

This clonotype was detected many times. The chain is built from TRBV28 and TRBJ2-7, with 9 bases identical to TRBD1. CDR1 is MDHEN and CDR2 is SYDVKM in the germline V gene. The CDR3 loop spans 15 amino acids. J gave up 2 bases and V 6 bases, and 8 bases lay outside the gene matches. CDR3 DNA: TGTGCCAGCAGCGCCGAGGACAGGGGTCCCTACGAGCAGTACTTC. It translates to CASSAEDRGPYEQYF.

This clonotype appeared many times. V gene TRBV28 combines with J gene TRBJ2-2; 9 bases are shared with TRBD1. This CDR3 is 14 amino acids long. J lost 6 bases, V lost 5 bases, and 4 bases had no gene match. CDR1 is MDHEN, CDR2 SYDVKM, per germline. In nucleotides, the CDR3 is TGTGCCAGCAGTCACCGGGACAGGGCCGGGGAGCTGTTTTTT. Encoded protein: CASSHRDRAGELFF.

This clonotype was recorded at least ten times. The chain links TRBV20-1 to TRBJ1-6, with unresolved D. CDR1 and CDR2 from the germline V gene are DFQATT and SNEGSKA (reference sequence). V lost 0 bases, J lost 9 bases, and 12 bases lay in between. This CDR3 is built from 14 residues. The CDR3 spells CSARESGSFSPLHF. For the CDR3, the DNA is TGCAGTGCTAGAGAGTCGGGGTCCTTTTCACCCCTCCACTTT.

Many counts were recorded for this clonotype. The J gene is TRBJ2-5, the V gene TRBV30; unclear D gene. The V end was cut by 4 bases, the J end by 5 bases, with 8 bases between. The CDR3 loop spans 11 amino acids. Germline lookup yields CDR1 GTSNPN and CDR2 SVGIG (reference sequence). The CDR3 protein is CAWMTGETQYF. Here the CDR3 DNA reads TGTGCCTGGATGACGGGCGAGACCCAGTACTTC.

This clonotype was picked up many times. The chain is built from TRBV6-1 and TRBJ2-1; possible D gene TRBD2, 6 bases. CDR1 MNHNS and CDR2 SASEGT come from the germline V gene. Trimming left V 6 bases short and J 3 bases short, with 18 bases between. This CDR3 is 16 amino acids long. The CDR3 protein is CASRRYRDSYYNEQFF. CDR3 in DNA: TGTGCCAGCAGAAGATATCGGGACTCCTACTACAATGAGCAGTTCTTC.

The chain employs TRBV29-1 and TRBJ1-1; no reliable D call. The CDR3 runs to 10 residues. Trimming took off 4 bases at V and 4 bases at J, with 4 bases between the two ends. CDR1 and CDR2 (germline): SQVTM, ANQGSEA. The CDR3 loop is CSVVATEAFF. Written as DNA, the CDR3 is TGCAGCGTTGTGGCCACTGAAGCTTTCTTT. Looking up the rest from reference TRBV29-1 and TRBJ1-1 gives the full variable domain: SAVISQKPSRDICQRGTSLTIQCQVDSQVTMMFWYRQQPGQSLTLIATANQGSEATYESGFVIDKFPISRPNLTFSTLTVSNMSPEDSSIYLCSVVATEAFFGQGTRLTVV.

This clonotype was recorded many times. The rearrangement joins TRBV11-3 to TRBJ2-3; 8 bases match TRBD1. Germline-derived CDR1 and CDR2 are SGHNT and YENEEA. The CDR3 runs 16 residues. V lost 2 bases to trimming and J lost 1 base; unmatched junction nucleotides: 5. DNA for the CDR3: TGTGCCAGCAGCTTACGCGTGGGACAGGGCACAGATACGCAGTATTTT. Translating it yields CASSLRVGQGTDTQYF.